Shown below are 23 T cell receptor beta chains from a single sample sequenced in a study of blood T cell repertoires in COVID-19. Using immunoSEQ multiplex PCR, the repertoire was profiled, and TCRdb retains in-frame clones only, with some absent. Of around 200,000 clones detected, 86% appear once; the ten largest clones hold roughly 2.4%. Sequencing used peripheral blood. The receptors were gathered from a woman aged 45-60 years with acute or convalescent COVID-19.

The chain recombines TRBV18 with TRBJ2-3; 8 nucleotides match TRBD2. Looked up from germline, CDR1 is KGHSH and CDR2 is LQKENI. CDR3 length: 13 amino acids. V was clipped by 5 bases and J by 5 bases; unmatched bases: 3. CDR3 residues: CASSWSGRDTQYF. CDR3 coding DNA: TGTGCCAGCTCATGGAGCGGGAGAGATACGCAGTATTTT.

This clone was detected once. The rearrangement links TRBV4-3 to TRBJ1-4; D is undetermined. V lost 4 bases and J 2 bases, leaving 14 bases between the germline ends. This CDR3 has 16 amino acids. Germline assignment: CDR1 LGHNA and CDR2 YSLEER. CDR3 in amino acids: CASSRQNIGTNEKLFF. The CDR3 DNA reads TGCGCCAGCAGCCGTCAAAATATCGGGACTAATGAAAAACTGTTTTTT.

The chain links TRBV10-1 to TRBJ1-5; 7 bases align to TRBD1. The CDR3 is 15 amino acids. Per germline, CDR1 WNHNN and CDR2 SYGVQD (reference sequence). The J segment lost 2 bases and the V segment lost 8 bases, leaving 9 bases of the junction unmatched. The CDR3, as DNA: TGCGCCAGCGGTCTAGGGGGCTTGGGCAATCAGCCCCAGCATTTT. As protein: CASGLGGLGNQPQHF.

The CDR3 sequence is CASSFPGGQETQYF. The CDR3, as DNA: TGCGCCAGCAGCTTCCCAGGGGGCCAAGAGACCCAGTACTTC. The chain couples TRBV5-1 to TRBJ2-5; 7 bases line up with TRBD1. After removal of 2 bases from V and 1 base from J, the junction contained 2 bases not matched to a gene. Germline CDR1 is SGHRS and CDR2 is YFSETQ. This CDR3 spans 14 amino acids.

This chain connects TRBV18 to TRBJ1-1; 7 nucleotides line up with TRBD1. Germline CDR1 KGHSH, CDR2 LQKENI. Trimming at V came to 3 bases and at J to 1 base, leaving 2 bases not matched to a gene. This CDR3 is built from 14 residues. The CDR3 here is CASSPRTGNTEAFF. DNA of the CDR3: TGTGCCAGCTCACCCCGGACAGGGAACACTGAAGCTTTCTTT.

The chain is built from TRBV5-1 and TRBJ2-5; D is possibly TRBD1 (5 bases). Germline CDR1 is SGHRS and CDR2 is YFSETQ. The CDR3 covers 15 residues. V was cut by 1 base and J by 2 bases, with 12 bases left in between. As DNA, the CDR3 is TGCGCCAGCAGCTTGTATGAGACAGCACAAGAGACCCAGTACTTC. Residues: CASSLYETAQETQYF.

The rearrangement links TRBV30 to TRBJ1-1; no definite D call. Trimming took 2 bases from V and 3 from J, leaving 10 bases between them. The CDR3 is 13 residues long. The germline V gene encodes CDR1 GTSNPN and CDR2 SVGIG (reference sequence). In DNA form, the CDR3 reads TGTGCCTGGAGTAATAGTGAGTACACTGAAGCTTTCTTT. Its protein is CAWSNSEYTEAFF.

This chain links TRBV7-9 with TRBJ2-2, with a weak D call TRBD2 (5 bases). This CDR3 has 14 amino acids. V dropped 1 base and J dropped 4 bases, with 7 bases sitting between them. Germline CDR1 SEHNR, CDR2 FQNEAQ (reference sequence). CDR3 sequence (DNA): TGTGCCAGCAGCTTAGGACTATCCACCGGGGAGCTGTTTTTT. Its translation: CASSLGLSTGELFF.

The chain combines TRBV6-5 with TRBJ1-5; 8 positions match TRBD1. Germline CDR1 MNHEY, CDR2 SVGAGI. With V trimmed by 4 bases and J by 6 bases, 11 bases remained unmatched. The CDR3 length is 16 residues. The CDR3 spells CASSSLTGAGGQPQHF. The CDR3 DNA is TGTGCCAGCAGTTCCCTGACAGGGGCGGGCGGTCAGCCCCAGCATTTT.

The chain uses TRBV19 and TRBJ1-1; weak D call: TRBD1 (6 bases). Germline CDR1 reads LNHDA; CDR2 reads SQIVND (reference sequence). V lost 3 bases and J 8 bases, leaving 16 bases between the germline ends. This CDR3 spans 14 amino acids. The CDR3 here is CASSIRAGALEAFF. The CDR3 nucleotides read TGTGCCAGTAGTATTAGGGCAGGGGCGCTGGAAGCTTTCTTT.

V is TRBV3-1 (or the pseudogene TRBV3-2) and J is TRBJ2-3, with TRBD2 matching 15 bases. After removal of 4 bases from V and 2 bases from J, the junction contained 7 bases not matched to a gene. The CDR3 consists of 18 residues. Per germline, CDR1 LGHDT and CDR2 YNNKEL (reference sequence). Here the CDR3 reads CASSPIGTSGGTTDTQYF. For the CDR3, the DNA is TGTGCCAGCAGCCCTATCGGGACTAGCGGGGGGACCACAGATACGCAGTATTTT.

V gene TRBV7-2 combines with J gene TRBJ2-7; 9 nucleotides agree with TRBD1. Per germline, CDR1 SGHTA and CDR2 FQGNSA. V lost 3 bases, J lost 2 bases, and 8 bases stayed unmatched. The CDR3 covers 16 residues. The chain's CDR3 is CASSFGSGTGTYEQYF. DNA for the CDR3: TGTGCCAGCAGCTTCGGCTCCGGGACAGGGACCTACGAGCAGTACTTC.

The chain joins TRBV18 to TRBJ1-1; 7 positions match TRBD1. The germline gives CDR1 KGHSH, CDR2 LQKENI. The ends lost 4 bases at V and 0 bases at J; junction bases unmatched: 8. This CDR3 comprises 16 residues. CDR3: CASSLISGGLNTEAFF. The CDR3 DNA follows: TGTGCCAGCTCACTCATTTCAGGGGGTTTGAACACTGAAGCTTTCTTT.

Regarding this clone: Other nucleotide sequences from this sample produce the same CDR3. For the CDR3, the DNA is TGTGCCAGCAGTTACCCCGGCACAGATACGCAGTATTTT. Protein: CASSYPGTDTQYF. This chain connects TRBV6-5 to TRBJ2-3; D call uncertain. The CDR3 extends over 13 amino acids. Trimming took off 2 bases at V and 1 base at J, with 4 bases between the two ends. Germline loops: CDR1 MNHEY, CDR2 SVGAGI.

The chain employs TRBV20-1 and TRBJ2-7; the match to TRBD1 covers 9 bases. The CDR3 sequence is 11 residues long. Germline-derived CDR1 and CDR2 are DFQATT and SNEGSKA (reference sequence). V dropped 5 bases and J dropped 11; count of bases not matched to a gene: 7. The CDR3 DNA follows: TGCAGTGCTGGCCGTGGGGACAGGGAGTACTTC. It encodes CSAGRGDREYF.

The V gene is TRBV27, the J gene TRBJ2-2, with D possibly being TRBD2 (6 bases). Germline CDR1 and CDR2: MNHEY and SMNVEV (reference sequence). The CDR3 contains 18 residues. Trimming stripped 4 bases from V and 7 bases from J, with 25 bases between. This chain's CDR3 is CASSSLHSSETSFGELFF. CDR3 bases: TGTGCCAGCAGTTCCTTACACTCTAGCGAGACTTCCTTCGGGGAGCTGTTTTTT.

This clone was seen a few times. The rearrangement uses TRBV5-8 and TRBJ2-7, with 7 positions matching TRBD2. The J segment lost 0 bases and the V segment lost 4 bases, leaving 4 bases of the junction unmatched. The germline V gene encodes CDR1 SGHTS and CDR2 YDEGEE. This CDR3 region has 14 residues. The CDR3 region has the DNA TGTGCCAGCAGCCCTGGGAGGGTCTCCTACGAGCAGTACTTC. Its translation: CASSPGRVSYEQYF.

This chain joins TRBV29-1 and TRBJ2-7; 11 bases are shared with TRBD1. The CDR3 contains 15 residues. The V segment lost 0 bases and the J segment 4 bases; nucleotides outside the gene matches: 5. The germline CDR1 and CDR2 sequences are SQVTM and ANQGSEA. The CDR3 DNA follows: TGCAGCGTTGAAGATCCCGGGACAGGGGGTTACGAGCAGTACTTC. Translation gives CSVEDPGTGGYEQYF.

The rearrangement links TRBV30 to TRBJ1-1; D not certain. Trimming took off 5 bases at V and 6 bases at J, with 10 bases between the two ends. Per the germline V gene, CDR1 is GTSNPN and CDR2 is SVGIG (reference sequence). The CDR3 runs to 11 residues. The CDR3, as DNA: TGTGCCTGGTGGAGGGTCGCTGAAGCTTTCTTT. Translating gives CAWWRVAEAFF.

The CDR3 loop reads CASSRGPGELFF. CDR3 DNA: TGCGCCAGCTCGCGGGGGCCCGGGGAGCTGTTTTTT. The chain links TRBV10-2 to TRBJ2-2; weak D call: TRBD2 (7 bases). CDR1 WSHSY and CDR2 SAAADI come from the germline V gene. The CDR3 is 12 amino acids. V lost 8 bases to trimming and J lost 6 bases, with 10 bases between them.

The chain couples TRBV18 to TRBJ1-1; D is possibly TRBD1 (6 bases). Germline V CDR1 and CDR2: KGHSH, LQKENI. Trimming pared 1 base from V and 5 bases from J, leaving 11 bases between. The CDR3 totals 14 residues. The CDR3 DNA follows: TGTGCCAGCTCACCACAGGGGGAAGGGACTGAAGCTTTCTTT. As protein: CASSPQGEGTEAFF. Complete variable domain (other parts from reference TRBV18 and TRBJ1-1): NAGVMQNPRHLVRRRGQEARLRCSPMKGHSHVYWYRQLPEEGLKFMVYLQKENIIDESGMPKERFSAEFPKEGPSILRIQQVVRGDSAAYFCASSPQGEGTEAFFGQGTRLTVV.

CDR3: CASGLVPPLYGYTF. In DNA, the CDR3 is TGTGCTAGTGGTTTGGTTCCCCCTCTCTATGGCTACACCTTC. J is TRBJ1-2 and V is TRBV12-5; no reliable D call. Trimming stripped 0 bases from V and 4 bases from J, with 9 bases between. In germline, CDR1 is LGHNT, CDR2 FRNRAP. This CDR3 has 14 residues. The entire variable domain, with the rest obtained from reference TRBV12-5 and TRBJ1-2, is as follows: DARVTQTPRHKVTEMGQEVTMRCQPILGHNTVFWYRQTMMQGLELLAYFRNRAPLDDSGMPKDRFSAEMPDATLATLKIQPSEPRDSAVYFCASGLVPPLYGYTFGSGTRLTVV.

The V and J genes are TRBV10-3 and TRBJ2-5, with D possibly matching TRBD1 (6 bases). V was shortened by 0 bases and J by 0 bases, with 8 bases between the two germline ends. Germline V gene lookup returns CDR1 ENHRY and CDR2 SYGVKD. The CDR3 is 15 amino acids. The CDR3, as DNA: TGTGCCATCAGTGAGTCCCGGGACAACCAAGAGACCCAGTACTTC. Translating gives CAISESRDNQETQYF.